This T cell receptor (beta chain) is from a study of T cell responses to AZD1222 COVID-19 vaccine. This CDR3 contains 15 residues. Germline values: CDR1 MNHNS, CDR2 SASEGT. The V gene lost 2 bases and the J gene lost 4 bases, with 14 bases spanning the gap. Repertoires were generated with immunoSEQ multiplex PCR, while TCRdb's copy carries only in-frame clones and drops some. The profile shows fewer than 130,000 clones, roughly 90% of them singletons. Specimen: peripheral blood, collected on day 0 of AZD1222 vaccination. This receptor was taken from an adult in good health. The genes are TRBV6-1 and TRBJ2-5; possible D gene TRBD1, 6 bases. The CDR3: CASSENQGRGETQYF. CDR3 bases: TGTGCCAGCAGTGAAAACCAGGGCAGGGGAGAGACCCAGTACTTC.